The 29 T cell receptor beta chains given below trace back to one sample, sequenced in a study of blood T cell repertoires in COVID-19. The protocol was immunoSEQ multiplex PCR, while the TCRdb copy is restricted to in-frame clones and leaves out a portion. The table records tens of thousands of clones, approximately 86% of them present only once. Source material: peripheral blood. These receptor sequences come from a man aged 80 or over with active or convalescent COVID-19.

The chain has TRBV5-6 and TRBJ2-7, with D maybe TRBD2 (5 bases). Germline V lookup: CDR1 SGHDT, CDR2 YYEEEE. This CDR3 region has 11 residues. This chain's CDR3 is CASSTFDTEDV. CDR3 nucleotide sequence: TGTGCCAGCAGCACCTTCGACACGGAGGACGTC.

The chain joins TRBV4-1 to TRBJ2-3; 10 bases agree with TRBD2. The trim removed 0 bases at V and 6 bases at J, leaving 9 bases unmatched. The CDR3 extends over 17 amino acids. The V gene's germline CDR1 is MGHRA and CDR2 YSYEKL. The CDR3 reads CASSQDGASGGYDTQYF. CDR3 nucleotide sequence: TGCGCCAGCAGCCAAGATGGGGCTAGCGGGGGTTACGATACGCAGTATTTT.

The chain combines TRBV12-5 with TRBJ2-1; D is unclear. The CDR3 has 16 residues. Between the trimmed V and J ends, which lost 0 bases and 0 bases, there was a span of 9 bases. Per germline, CDR1 LGHNT and CDR2 FRNRAP. The CDR3 reads CASGLVLAVSYNEQFF. The CDR3 nucleotides are TGTGCTAGTGGTTTGGTCCTGGCGGTCTCCTACAATGAGCAGTTCTTC.

The V call is TRBV18, the J call TRBJ1-2; D is unclear. Per germline, CDR1 KGHSH and CDR2 LQKENI. V lost 6 bases and J lost 3, with 14 bases in between. CDR3 length: 14 residues. The CDR3 nucleotides are TGTGCCAGCTCTTCCCCCCCGGGGTACTATGGCTACACCTTC. Its translation is CASSSPPGYYGYTF.

The chain is built from TRBV11-2 and TRBJ2-5; D is possibly TRBD2 (5 bases). Germline-derived CDR1 and CDR2 are SGHAT and FQNNGV. The CDR3 totals 14 residues. V lost 5 bases and J 5 bases, leaving 15 bases between the germline ends. The CDR3 region has the DNA TGTGCCAGCAGCACCTGGAAGGGCGGGGAGACCCAGTACTTC. It is translated as CASSTWKGGETQYF.

This chain uses TRBV6-5 with TRBJ2-1; 7 bases are a match to TRBD2. The CDR3 extends over 15 amino acids. Germline V gene data show CDR1 as MNHEY and CDR2 as SVGAGI. Trimming at V came to 6 bases and at J to 2 bases, leaving 7 bases not matched to a gene. CDR3 sequence: CASRKGRATYNEQFF. DNA for the CDR3: TGTGCCAGCAGGAAAGGGAGGGCGACCTACAATGAGCAGTTCTTC.

To note about this clone: The limits of the CDR3 on the DNA are not certain, so only TCRdb's listed CDR3 is given. V and J are TRBV9 and TRBJ2-1; the tabulated D call, TRBD2, remains unverified against the DNA. The germline V gene encodes CDR1 SGDLS and CDR2 YYNGEE. A total of 12 residues make up the CDR3, ends included. The CDR3 here is CASSVGSGSRFF.

The rearrangement uses TRBV6-5 and TRBJ2-2, with TRBD2 matching over 8 bases. Germline CDR1 MNHEY, CDR2 SVGAGI. This CDR3 contains 15 residues. J lost 7 bases, V lost 2 bases, and 6 bases had no gene match. The CDR3 coding sequence is TGTGCCAGCAGTTACGGGACTAGTCGCGTCGGGGAGCTGTTTTTT. Its translation is CASSYGTSRVGELFF.

This clone was recorded only once. The V gene is TRBV3-1 (or the pseudogene TRBV3-2), the J gene TRBJ2-3; TRBD1 matches at 11 bases. The germline V gene has CDR1 LGHDT and CDR2 YNNKEL (reference sequence). V gave up 3 bases and J gave up 6 bases; unmatched junction bases: 2. The CDR3 has 14 residues. CDR3 sequence reads: CASSQGTGGDTQYF. The CDR3 nucleotides read TGTGCCAGCAGCCAGGGGACAGGGGGTGATACGCAGTATTTT.

The rearrangement uses TRBV28 and TRBJ2-2, with 11 bases lining up with TRBD2. CDR1 and CDR2 from the germline V gene are MDHEN and SYDVKM. With V trimmed by 9 bases and J by 4 bases, 13 bases remained unmatched. The CDR3 extends over 17 amino acids. CDR3 in amino acids: CASKGLAGGPGTGELFF. CDR3 DNA: TGTGCCAGTAAGGGTTTAGCGGGGGGGCCTGGCACCGGGGAGCTGTTTTTT.

The chain joins TRBV24-1 to TRBJ2-3; TRBD1 matches 9 bases. CDR3 length: 17 amino acids. The V and J ends lost 5 bases and 2 bases, in that order; junction bases with no gene match: 10. Germline-derived CDR1 and CDR2 are KGHDR and SFDVKD. This chain's CDR3 is CATSAPDRGMLTDTQYF. The CDR3 nucleotides read TGTGCCACCAGTGCCCCGGACAGGGGTATGCTCACAGATACGCAGTATTTT.

This clone was recorded only once. The germline gene is not matched at one end of the junction; a read error may be the cause. The genes are TRBV7-7 and TRBJ2-5, with 10 bases aligning to TRBD2. The length of the CDR3 is 15 residues. Germline loops: CDR1 SSHAT, CDR2 FNYEAQ (reference sequence). The CDR3 here is CASSLAAGGPETQYF. In DNA, the CDR3 is TGTGCTAGCAGCTTAGCAGCGGGGGGGCCTGAGACCCAGTACTTC.

This clone was detected once. V and J are TRBV29-1 and TRBJ1-2, with D possibly being TRBD1 (6 bases). This CDR3 region has 13 residues. Germline-derived CDR1 and CDR2 are SQVTM and ANQGSEA. V shed 6 bases and J shed 4 bases, with 15 bases lying between them. The CDR3 is CSVTRTAAYGYTF. CDR3 bases: TGCAGCGTCACAAGGACAGCCGCCTATGGCTACACCTTC. The variable domain in full, with the rest retrieved from reference TRBV29-1 and TRBJ1-2, is SAVISQKPSRDICQRGTSLTIQCQVDSQVTMMFWYRQQPGQSLTLIATANQGSEATYESGFVIDKFPISRPNLTFSTLTVSNMSPEDSSIYLCSVTRTAAYGYTFGSGTRLTVV.

The sample holds one count of this clone. CDR3 nucleotides: TGTGCCAGCAGCTCGGGACTAGCGGGGGGGCTCGATACGCAGTATTTT. It is translated as CASSSGLAGGLDTQYF. This chain connects TRBV11-2 to TRBJ2-3, with 16 bases that match TRBD2. The CDR3 runs 16 residues. The V and J ends lost 4 bases and 6 bases, in that order; junction bases with no gene match: 4. The germline CDR1 and CDR2 sequences are SGHAT and FQNNGV.

V usage is TRBV6-6 and J usage is TRBJ1-6; D possibly corresponds to TRBD1 (5 bases). Germline V gene lookup returns CDR1 MNHNY and CDR2 SVGAGI (reference sequence). The CDR3 length is 16 residues. V dropped 2 bases and J dropped 1 base, with 9 bases sitting between them. In nucleotides, the CDR3 is TGTGCCAGCAGTTACGTCGGGGGATCCTATAATTCACCCCTCCACTTT. Protein sequence: CASSYVGGSYNSPLHF.

The V gene is TRBV6-5, the J gene TRBJ2-5; D unclear. Germline CDR1 reads MNHEY; CDR2 reads SVGAGI. The V end was cut by 6 bases, the J end by 4 bases, with 6 bases between. The CDR3 consists of 11 residues. The CDR3 reads CASRGPETQYF. The CDR3 DNA sequence: TGTGCCAGCAGGGGCCCAGAGACCCAGTACTTC.

This chain joins TRBV4-2 and TRBJ1-5; D remains unclear. V shed 0 bases and J shed 7 bases, with 13 bases lying between them. The germline gives CDR1 LGHNA, CDR2 YNFKEQ. This CDR3 contains 15 residues. This CDR3 is CASSQDHSRVQPQHF. CDR3 sequence (DNA): TGTGCCAGCAGCCAAGACCACTCGAGGGTCCAGCCCCAGCATTTT.

The chain uses TRBV19 and TRBJ2-2; a possible D gene is TRBD1 (6 bases). V was pared by 5 bases and J by 7 bases, with 11 bases between. The CDR3 is 13 amino acids. Germline assignment: CDR1 LNHDA and CDR2 SQIVND (reference sequence). The CDR3 here is CASSEGHSGELFF. DNA of the CDR3: TGTGCCAGTAGTGAGGGACACAGCGGGGAGCTGTTTTTT.

A single count supports this clone. The chain combines TRBV7-2 with TRBJ1-1; tentative D call: TRBD1 (6 bases). V lost 0 bases to trimming and J lost 1 base, with 9 bases between them. The length of the CDR3 is 15 residues. CDR1 SGHTA and CDR2 FQGNSA come from the germline V gene. The DNA for the CDR3 is TGTGCCAGCAGCTTAGCGGCAGGGGAGAACACTGAAGCTTTCTTT. Translating it yields CASSLAAGENTEAFF.

The chain joins TRBV28 to TRBJ1-3; no definite D call. V was trimmed by 3 bases and J by 0 bases, leaving 6 bases between them. CDR1 is MDHEN, CDR2 SYDVKM, per germline. There are 14 residues in the CDR3. The CDR3 loop is CASSFGRSGNTIYF. CDR3 nucleotide sequence: TGTGCCAGCAGTTTTGGCCGCTCTGGAAACACCATATATTTT.

V is TRBV7-9 and J is TRBJ2-1; 9 bases fit TRBD2. This CDR3 comprises 15 residues. Germline CDR1 and CDR2: SEHNR and FQNEAQ (reference sequence). J was trimmed by 3 bases and V by 5 bases; bases with no gene match: 5. CDR3 residues: CASSEEREVYNEQFF. CDR3 DNA: TGTGCCAGCAGCGAAGAGCGGGAGGTCTACAATGAGCAGTTCTTC.

The rearrangement joins TRBV5-4 to TRBJ2-2; D might be TRBD1 (6 bases). This CDR3 spans 14 amino acids. CDR1 and CDR2 (germline): SGHNT, YYREEE (reference sequence). Trimming took 5 bases from V and 1 from J, leaving 9 bases between them. The CDR3 bases are TGTGCCAGCAGTTCGGGACAGAACACCGGGGAGCTGTTTTTT. Translating gives CASSSGQNTGELFF.

This clone has a single count. This chain connects TRBV5-4 to TRBJ2-3, with D perhaps TRBD1 (5 bases). The CDR3 length is 15 residues. Germline assignment: CDR1 SGHNT and CDR2 YYREEE (reference sequence). Trimming took off 0 bases at V and 8 bases at J, with 16 bases between the two ends. DNA of the CDR3: TGTGCCAGCAGCTTGGGGACCGATGGACATCGTACGCAGTATTTT. It encodes CASSLGTDGHRTQYF.

V is TRBV5-1 and J is TRBJ2-2; the D is unclear. From germline, CDR1 is SGHRS and CDR2 YFSETQ. V dropped 1 base and J dropped 0 bases, with 7 bases sitting between them. The CDR3 extends over 15 amino acids. CDR3 protein: CASSLYQTNTGELFF. CDR3 nucleotide sequence: TGCGCCAGCAGCTTGTACCAGACGAACACCGGGGAGCTGTTTTTT.

This chain connects TRBV5-5 to TRBJ2-3, with a possible D match to TRBD1 (6 bases). The germline V gene has CDR1 SGHKS and CDR2 YYEKEE (reference sequence). Trimming cost V 2 bases and J 1 base, with 14 bases left between them. There are 16 residues in the CDR3. The CDR3 region has the DNA TGTGCCAGCAGCTTTCCAGTGGACAGTCGCACAGATACGCAGTATTTT. Amino acid sequence: CASSFPVDSRTDTQYF.

V is TRBV10-1 and J is TRBJ2-3; a possible D gene is TRBD2 (6 bases). The CDR3 is made up of 12 amino acids. The germline gives CDR1 WNHNN, CDR2 SYGVQD (reference sequence). The V end was cut by 2 bases, the J end by 7 bases, with 7 bases between. This CDR3 reads CASSEGGYTQYF. CDR3 in DNA: TGCGCCAGCAGTGAGGGGGGGTATACGCAGTATTTT.

The V gene is TRBV6-6, the J gene TRBJ1-2, with D unresolved. The CDR3 has 14 residues. The germline V and J ends were trimmed by 5 bases and 0 bases, with 10 bases remaining between them. Per the germline V gene, CDR1 is MNHNY and CDR2 is SVGAGI (reference sequence). CDR3 region: CASSPRGANYGYTF. The CDR3 DNA reads as TGTGCCAGCAGTCCCCGGGGAGCTAACTATGGCTACACCTTC.

The chain recombines TRBV19 with TRBJ1-1, with D hard to call. From germline, CDR1 is LNHDA and CDR2 SQIVND (reference sequence). V lost 5 bases and J lost 0, with 7 bases in between. This CDR3 is 13 amino acids long. CDR3 amino acids: CASSATMNTEAFF. The CDR3 region has the DNA TGTGCCAGTAGTGCTACCATGAACACTGAAGCTTTCTTT.

The J gene is TRBJ2-1, the V gene TRBV6-5; 8 bases align to TRBD1. This CDR3 contains 13 residues. CDR1 and CDR2 (germline): MNHEY, SVGAGI. The V segment lost 6 bases and the J segment 6 bases; nucleotides outside the gene matches: 4. As DNA, the CDR3 is TGTGCCAGCAGAAATACAGGGGGCAATGAGCAGTTCTTC. This translates into CASRNTGGNEQFF.